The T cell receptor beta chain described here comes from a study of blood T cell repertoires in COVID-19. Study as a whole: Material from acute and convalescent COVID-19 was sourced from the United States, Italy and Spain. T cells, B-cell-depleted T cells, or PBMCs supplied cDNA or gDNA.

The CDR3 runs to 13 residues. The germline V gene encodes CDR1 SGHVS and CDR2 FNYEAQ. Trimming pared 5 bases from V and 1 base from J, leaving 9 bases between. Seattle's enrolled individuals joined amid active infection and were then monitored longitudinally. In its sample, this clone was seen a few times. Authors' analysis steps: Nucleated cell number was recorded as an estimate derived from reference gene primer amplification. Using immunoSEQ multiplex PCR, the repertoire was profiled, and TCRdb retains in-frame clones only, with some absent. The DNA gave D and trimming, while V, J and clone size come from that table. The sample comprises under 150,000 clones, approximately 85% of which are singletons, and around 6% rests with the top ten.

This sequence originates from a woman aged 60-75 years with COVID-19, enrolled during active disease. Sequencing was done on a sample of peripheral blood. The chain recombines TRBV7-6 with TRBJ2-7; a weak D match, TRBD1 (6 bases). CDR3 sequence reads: CASSATGSYEQYF. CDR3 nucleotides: TGTGCCAGCAGCGCCACAGGGTCCTACGAGCAGTACTTC.